The 5 T cell receptor beta chains in this list originate from one sample, sequenced in a study of blood T cell repertoires in COVID-19. Only in-frame clones appear in the TCRdb table, and some are missing; sequencing was by immunoSEQ multiplex PCR. The data contain about 45,000 clones, around 85% of them singletons. Sequences were obtained from peripheral blood. The receptor source for this set is a woman aged 80 or over with acute or convalescent COVID-19.

As to this clone: This may come from a read error, since a much larger clone is one base off. CDR3 amino acids: CARRGGDGGGSYEQYF. CDR3 DNA: TGTGCCCGCAGGGGGGGGGACGGGGGGGGCTCCTACGAGCAGTACTTC. The V and J genes are TRBV2 and TRBJ2-7; perhaps TRBD2 as D (8 bases). CDR1 is SNHLY and CDR2 is FYNNEI in the germline V gene. The CDR3 sequence is 16 residues long.

The V call is TRBV30, the J call TRBJ1-1; D may be TRBD1 (5 bases). The ends were cut back, 8 bases at V and 4 bases at J, with 20 bases in the middle. Germline V gene sequence: CDR1 GTSNPN, CDR2 SVGIG (reference sequence). The CDR3 spans 14 residues. The CDR3 DNA reads as TGTGCCGCCTCTAAGGGCCTCGGGGGCACTGAAGCTTTCTTT. Protein product: CAASKGLGGTEAFF.

This clone was seen just once. This chain connects TRBV4-2 to TRBJ1-4, with a tentative D call TRBD1 (6 bases). Trimming shortened V by 5 bases and J by 4 bases, and 11 bases separated the two germline ends. Germline CDR1 LGHNA, CDR2 YNFKEQ. The CDR3 totals 14 residues. CDR3 DNA: TGTGCCAGCAGCGTTCGGACAGATAATGAAAAACTGTTTTTT. This gives the protein CASSVRTDNEKLFF.

Points on this clone: A much larger clone is a single base away; this may be a read error. The J gene is TRBJ2-7, the V gene TRBV2; TRBD2 aligns across 8 bases. V lost 8 bases and J lost 0; bases outside the gene matches: 12. This CDR3 spans 16 amino acids. Germline loops: CDR1 SNHLY, CDR2 FYNNEI. CDR3 coding DNA: TGTGCCAGCTGTGGGGGGCACCGGGGGGGCTCCTACGAGCAGTACTTC. Its protein is CASCGGHRGGSYEQYF.

The V gene is TRBV28, the J gene TRBJ1-2, with unresolved D. This CDR3 has 18 amino acids. Germline CDR1 reads MDHEN; CDR2 reads SYDVKM. Trimming shortened V by 6 bases and J by 4 bases, and 27 bases separated the two germline ends. The CDR3 DNA reads TGTGCCAGCAGACCCTCGGAAAACCGCGCGCCCGGGTCCTATGGCTACACCTTC. Its translation: CASRPSENRAPGSYGYTF.